This T cell receptor beta chain came from a study of low-dose radiotherapy and immunotherapy resistance in tumors. At the level of the study: Individuals in Cohort 2 had 1 Gy per fraction every two weeks, adding up to 13 Gy over 26 weeks.

With TRAV- and TRBV-specific primers, first-strand cDNA was made, covering the alpha and beta chains. The TCRs were subjected to amplification over roughly 18 PCR cycles employing a constant-region primer in conjunction with a V-primer adapter. By in vitro transcription, the isolated mRNA was amplified. TCRdb redid the calling of the reads with MiXCR, one entry per CDR3 protein. Of more than 10,000 distinct CDR3 sequences detected, around three fifths appear once; the ten largest clones hold less than 8.5%. V was pared by 5 bases and J by 3 bases, with 10 bases between. Germline V lookup: CDR1 ENHRY, CDR2 SYGVKD. This CDR3 comprises 14 residues.

The clonotype originates from a human donor with advanced metastatic prostate, ovarian, gallbladder or colorectal cancer (not recorded which). This table probably holds off-target reads from a library built for another chain. The V gene is TRBV10-3, the J gene TRBJ1-4; D is possibly TRBD1 (6 bases). CDR3 sequence: CAISQGTSNEKLFF. Here the CDR3 DNA reads TGTGCCATCAGTCAGGGGACGTCTAATGAAAAACTGTTTTTT.